One TCR beta chain is described in this entry. What it binds is unknown. With 60 Vbeta and 13 Jbeta primers, the PCR was carried out. The assay was immunoSEQ multiplex PCR, and TCRdb's table has in-frame clones only and misses some. The table has roughly 120,000 clones, around 86% seen once. The data stem from a study of cytomegalovirus exposure and HLA in healthy donors. Findings and limits, study-wide: Presence/absence analyses assumed roughly uniform sequencing depth across donors, which may not hold.

Sequencing was done on a sample of PBMCs. This receptor was taken from a woman aged 25 to 39 in good health and CMV-seronegative.

CDR3 protein: CASSESRNRVKNIQYF. The CDR3 DNA is TGCGCCAGCAGTGAGTCGAGGAACAGGGTCAAAAACATTCAGTACTTC. V usage is TRBV10-2 and J usage is TRBJ2-4; the D gene is possibly TRBD1 (6 bases). This CDR3 has 16 residues. Trimming took off 0 bases at V and 3 bases at J, with 12 bases between the two ends. Germline V gene data show CDR1 as WSHSY and CDR2 as SAAADI.